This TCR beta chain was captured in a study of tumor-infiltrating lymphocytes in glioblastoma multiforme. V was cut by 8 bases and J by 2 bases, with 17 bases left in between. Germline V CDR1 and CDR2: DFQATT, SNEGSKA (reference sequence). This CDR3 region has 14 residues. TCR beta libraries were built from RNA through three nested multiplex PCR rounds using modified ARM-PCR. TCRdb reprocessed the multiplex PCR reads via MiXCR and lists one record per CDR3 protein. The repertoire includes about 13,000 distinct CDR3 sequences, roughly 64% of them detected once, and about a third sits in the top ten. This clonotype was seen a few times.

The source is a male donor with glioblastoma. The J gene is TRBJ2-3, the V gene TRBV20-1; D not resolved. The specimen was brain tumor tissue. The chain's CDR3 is CSLKKRAPTDTQYF. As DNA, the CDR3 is TGCAGTCTAAAAAAAAGGGCCCCCACAGATACGCAGTATTTT.